This record looks at one T cell receptor (beta chain) sequence and its context. The data stem from a study of Graves' ophthalmopathy and Graves' hyperthyroidism. This CDR3 has 15 amino acids. J gave up 6 bases and V 5 bases, and 11 bases lay outside the gene matches. Germline V gene lookup returns CDR1 SEHNR and CDR2 FQNEAQ (reference sequence). The authors amplified TCR beta CDR3 regions from RNA transcripts. After a first-round RT-PCR with HTBI primers, a second-round multiplex PCR was run. TCRdb re-derived calls from the multiplex PCR reads in MiXCR, one entry per CDR3 protein. The table includes 300,000 to 350,000 distinct CDR3 sequences, about a sixth detected once.

This chain connects TRBV7-9 to TRBJ2-7; 9 nucleotides match TRBD1. This clonotype originated in an adult man with Graves' ophthalmopathy. The sequenced sample was peripheral blood. The CDR3 bases are TGTGCCAGCAGCGGATCCGGGACAGGGCTCGCCGAGCAGTACTTC. Translated: CASSGSGTGLAEQYF.